Included here is one T cell receptor (beta chain) sequence, with context. Generated by immunoSEQ multiplex PCR, the TCRdb table keeps only in-frame clones and is missing some. Of roughly 170,000 clones in the sample, roughly 80% are singletons; the top ten hold around 5.1%. These data are taken from a study of blood T cell repertoires in COVID-19. Across the study: Researchers got acute and convalescent COVID-19 samples from the United States, Italy and Spain.

Living in about two dozen US areas, the participants were between about 18 and 90 years of age. Cohort allocation depended upon clinical history that participants reported. This receptor was taken from a woman in her forties with acute COVID-19. The sequencing sample was made of PBMCs or T cells enriched from blood (not recorded which).

In nucleotides, the CDR3 is TGCGCCAGCAGCTTCGGGACAGGGAATGTGGAGCAGTTCTTC. Residues: CASSFGTGNVEQFF. The chain couples TRBV5-1 to TRBJ2-1; TRBD1 aligns across 9 bases. This CDR3 has 14 amino acids. V lost 2 bases and J lost 10; bases outside the gene matches: 7. Germline CDR1 and CDR2: SGHRS and YFSETQ.